This T cell receptor beta chain appears in the sequencing data of a study of cytomegalovirus exposure and HLA in healthy donors. With 60 Vbeta and 13 Jbeta primers, the PCR was carried out. The data were produced by immunoSEQ multiplex PCR, yet TCRdb's version contains in-frame clones alone and is incomplete. The sample includes around 200,000 clones, roughly 88% of them seen just once. With 3 bases removed from V and 10 bases from J, the gap between germline ends came to 20 bases. Per germline, CDR1 SGHRS and CDR2 YFSETQ. This CDR3 is built from 16 residues. The clonotype comes from a girl aged 2-10 years in good health and CMV-seropositive. The source material was PBMCs. This chain uses TRBV5-1 with TRBJ1-6, with D hard to call. The CDR3 is CASSSLGSSPRSPLHF. The CDR3 DNA is TGCGCCAGCAGCTCGTTGGGTAGTAGCCCACGGTCACCCCTCCACTTT. Combining the CDR3 with reference TRBV5-1 and TRBJ1-6 gives the whole variable domain KAGVTQTPRYLIKTRGQQVTLSCSPISGHRSVSWYQQTPGQGLQFLFEYFSETQRNKGNFPGRFSGRQFSNSRSEMNVSTLELGDSALYLCASSSLGSSPRSPLHFGNGTRLTVT.